A single sample is the source of the 18 T cell receptor beta chains below, sequenced in a study of vaccination and CD4 T cells after COVID-19. The Oncomine TCR Beta short-read assay was what sequenced the DNA obtained from cultured CD4+ T cells. MiXCR, run by TCRdb on the PCR reads, gives a single entry per CDR3 protein. The sample gives 13,000 or so distinct CDR3 sequences, around two fifths of which show up once; just under 9.5% is in the top ten. No antigen has been assigned to these receptors. The treatment: roughly 11-day PBMC culture with coronavirus spike peptide pools or control peptides (ViraFEST assay). The sample comprised CD4+ T cells from blood, cultured in vitro. The receptor set was obtained from a human donor who had recovered from COVID-19.

This clonotype was seen a handful of times. The chain joins TRBV12-3 or TRBV12-4 to TRBJ1-2; D ambiguous. V lost 2 bases to trimming and J lost 4 bases, with 5 bases between them. The CDR3 loop spans 12 amino acids. DNA for the CDR3: TGTGCCAGCAGTTTAAACCCCTATGGCTACACCTTC. It encodes CASSLNPYGYTF.

The chain couples TRBV24-1 to TRBJ2-5; D may correspond to TRBD1 or TRBD2 (6 bases each). The ends were cut back, 1 base at V and 5 bases at J, with 10 bases in the middle. The CDR3 is made up of 14 amino acids. Germline loops: CDR1 KGHDR, CDR2 SFDVKD. The CDR3 DNA is TGTGCCACCAGTGATTTAAAAGGGGGGGAGACCCAGTACTTC. Its translation: CATSDLKGGETQYF.

The V call is TRBV6-4, the J call TRBJ2-1, with 11 bases identical to TRBD1. In germline, CDR1 is MRHNA, CDR2 SNTAGT. The CDR3 spans 15 residues. Unmatched junction bases numbered 6, after V lost 2 bases and J lost 9 bases. The CDR3 DNA reads TGTGCCAGCAGTGACAGGGGTGGGACAGGGGGTGAGCAGTTCTTC. Protein: CASSDRGGTGGEQFF.

The V gene is TRBV28, the J gene TRBJ2-7, with 9 bases identical to TRBD2. This CDR3 comprises 14 residues. The germline V gene encodes CDR1 MDHEN and CDR2 SYDVKM. With V trimmed by 1 base and J by 12 bases, 10 bases remained unmatched. CDR3 sequence (DNA): TGTGCCAGCAGTTTATCTGGCGGGAGGGCCTATGGGTACTTC. Translating it yields CASSLSGGRAYGYF.

The chain uses TRBV18 and TRBJ2-7; 9 nucleotides agree with TRBD1. Germline CDR1 reads KGHSH; CDR2 reads LQKENI. V dropped 2 bases and J dropped 4; count of bases not matched to a gene: 3. CDR3 length equals 14 residues. This CDR3 reads CASSPADRGYEQYF. The CDR3 nucleotides read TGTGCCAGCTCACCAGCGGACAGGGGATACGAGCAGTACTTC.

The chain employs TRBV30 and TRBJ1-5; D is perhaps TRBD1 (5 bases). The CDR3 is 16 residues long. In germline, CDR1 is GTSNPN, CDR2 SVGIG (reference sequence). The V end was cut by 4 bases, the J end by 0 bases, with 16 bases between. Written as DNA, the CDR3 is TGTGCCTGGACCAGACCGGGGGGTTATAGCAATCAGCCCCAGCATTTT. Protein: CAWTRPGGYSNQPQHF.

The chain employs TRBV15 and TRBJ2-1, with D possibly called TRBD1 or TRBD2 (5 bases each). The CDR3 covers 17 residues. V shed 1 base and J shed 1 base, with 14 bases lying between them. From germline, CDR1 is LNHNV and CDR2 YYDKDF (reference sequence). The CDR3 spells CATSRGAGTDSYNEQFF. The CDR3 DNA sequence: TGTGCCACCAGCAGAGGGGCAGGGACGGATTCCTACAATGAGCAGTTCTTC.

The gene calls are TRBV30 and TRBJ1-2; 8 bases are shared with TRBD1. Germline CDR1 and CDR2: GTSNPN and SVGIG (reference sequence). This CDR3 contains 15 residues. V lost 2 bases, J lost 13 bases, and 18 bases stayed unmatched. The CDR3 bases are TGTGCCTGGAGTCACATGGGGCAGGGGGCCTCTACGCGCACCTTC. Translating gives CAWSHMGQGASTRTF.

This clonotype came up a few times. V usage is TRBV2 and J usage is TRBJ2-5, with 11 bases aligning to TRBD2. Germline assignment: CDR1 SNHLY and CDR2 FYNNEI. Trimming took 5 bases from V and 4 from J; bases not matched to a gene: 12. The CDR3 covers 17 residues. CDR3 loop: CASSNINYSGRGETQYF. The CDR3 DNA sequence: TGTGCCAGCAGTAATATTAACTATAGCGGGAGGGGAGAGACCCAGTACTTC.

The chain employs TRBV6-1 and TRBJ1-2; TRBD1 might be the D (6 bases). V was trimmed by 6 bases and J by 9 bases, leaving 11 bases between them. The CDR3 sequence is 11 residues long. From germline, CDR1 is MNHNS and CDR2 SASEGT. The CDR3 bases are TGTGCCAGCAGATCACAGGGACGCTACACCTTC. Translating gives CASRSQGRYTF.

The chain carries TRBV6-1 and TRBJ1-1; 7 bases line up with TRBD1. Germline V gives CDR1 MNHNS, CDR2 SASEGT. Trimming cost V 5 bases and J 5 bases; bases outside gene matches: 8. This CDR3 spans 14 amino acids. The CDR3 loop is CASSQTGLVTEAFF. As DNA, the CDR3 is TGTGCCAGCAGTCAGACAGGGCTGGTGACTGAAGCTTTCTTT.

V and J are TRBV5-4 and TRBJ2-7; TRBD2 agrees at 7 bases. Germline V lookup: CDR1 SGHNT, CDR2 YYREEE (reference sequence). Trimming removed 5 bases from V and 6 bases from J; junction bases left unmatched: 8. The CDR3 runs to 13 residues. The CDR3 nucleotides read TGTGCCAGCAGTTATTGGGGGGGTTCCGAGCAGTACTTC. This sequence encodes CASSYWGGSEQYF.

This chain connects TRBV30 to TRBJ2-7, with TRBD1 matching over 10 bases. The CDR3 contains 14 residues. Looked up from germline, CDR1 is GTSNPN and CDR2 is SVGIG (reference sequence). The ends lost 4 bases at V and 1 base at J; junction bases unmatched: 4. CDR3 nucleotide sequence: TGTGCCTGGATTGACAGGGGGCCATCCTACGAGCAGTACTTC. This encodes CAWIDRGPSYEQYF.

This chain links TRBV7-2 with TRBJ2-1; 14 bases are a match to TRBD2. Germline V gives CDR1 SGHTA, CDR2 FQGNSA. The CDR3 contains 16 residues. J lost 7 bases, V lost 1 base, and 3 bases had no gene match. This CDR3 is CASSLGTSGGTNEQFF. The CDR3 DNA reads TGTGCCAGCAGCTTAGGGACTAGCGGGGGGACGAATGAGCAGTTCTTC. The full variable domain, its missing parts supplied by reference TRBV7-2 and TRBJ2-1, is GAGVSQSPSNKVTEKGKDVELRCDPISGHTALYWYRQSLGQGLEFLIYFQGNSAPDKSGLPSDRFSAERTGGSVSTLTIQRTQQEDSAVYLCASSLGTSGGTNEQFFGPGTRLTVL.

The chain recombines TRBV5-4 with TRBJ1-2, with D hard to call. The germline CDR1 and CDR2 sequences are SGHNT and YYREEE (reference sequence). The CDR3 is made up of 14 amino acids. V dropped 0 bases and J dropped 8 bases, with 14 bases sitting between them. CDR3 DNA sequence: TGTGCCAGCAGCTTGGTTCTACAGTATGAGGGCTACACCTTC. This gives the protein CASSLVLQYEGYTF.

The gene calls are TRBV7-2 and TRBJ1-4; TRBD1 might be the D (5 bases). Trimming left V 3 bases short and J 1 base short, with 12 bases between. The CDR3 loop spans 16 amino acids. Germline assignment: CDR1 SGHTA and CDR2 FQGNSA. CDR3 sequence: CASSLGNRRTNEKLFF. The CDR3 nucleotides are TGTGCCAGCAGCTTGGGAAACAGGAGAACTAATGAAAAACTGTTTTTT.

This sequence joins TRBV6-4 and TRBJ1-2, with D possibly being TRBD1 (6 bases). Trimming took 0 bases from V and 8 from J, leaving 13 bases between them. From germline, CDR1 is MRHNA and CDR2 SNTAGT. The CDR3 sequence is 14 residues long. The CDR3 loop reads CASSDSNRVHGYTF. In nucleotides, the CDR3 is TGTGCCAGCAGTGACTCTAACAGGGTTCACGGCTACACCTTC.

The CDR3 loop reads CSARDIGDGYTF. Here the CDR3 DNA reads TGCAGTGCTAGAGATATCGGGGACGGCTACACCTTC. The chain employs TRBV20-1 and TRBJ1-2, with a weak D call TRBD1 (5 bases). With 0 bases removed from V and 8 bases from J, the gap between germline ends came to 10 bases. The CDR3 consists of 12 residues. From germline, CDR1 is DFQATT and CDR2 SNEGSKA (reference sequence).